Each of the 12 T cell receptor beta chains below was sequenced from the same sample in a study of T-cell reconstitution after alpha-beta-depleted transplantation in children. Construction of the TCRbeta library involved unique molecular identifiers. TCRdb redid the calling of the PCR reads with MiXCR, one entry per CDR3 protein. Among 150,000 to 200,000 distinct CDR3 sequences, around 6.8% were seen once, and the ten largest hold around 2.7%. The sample in question was PBMCs from the stem cell graft donor, obtained from the stem cell graft. Receptor source: a human donor who donated a stem cell graft to a child with Wiskott-Aldrich syndrome.

This clonotype came up a few times. The rearrangement uses TRBV29-1 and TRBJ1-1, with D possibly TRBD1 on 5 matching bases. This CDR3 contains 12 residues. Germline V lookup: CDR1 SQVTM, CDR2 ANQGSEA. The ends were cut back, 5 bases at V and 5 bases at J, with 12 bases in the middle. CDR3 bases: TGCAGCGTTAAACAGGAGCAAACTGAAGCTTTCTTT. Encoded protein: CSVKQEQTEAFF.

This clonotype appeared many times. J is TRBJ2-7 and V is TRBV7-9; the match to TRBD1 covers 8 bases. With 5 bases clipped from V and 3 bases from J, the junction kept 6 bases outside the gene matches. Per the germline V gene, CDR1 is SEHNR and CDR2 is FQNEAQ (reference sequence). CDR3 length: 14 amino acids. The DNA for the CDR3 is TGTGCCAGCAGCCCCCGGACAGGGAACTACGAGCAGTACTTC. This codes for CASSPRTGNYEQYF. Complete variable domain (other parts from reference TRBV7-9 and TRBJ2-7): DTGVSQNPRHKITKRGQNVTFRCDPISEHNRLYWYRQTLGQGPEFLTYFQNEAQLEKSRLLSDRFSAERPKGSFSTLEIQRTEQGDSAMYLCASSPRTGNYEQYFGPGTRLTVT.

This clonotype came up many times. The chain carries TRBV20-1 and TRBJ2-5, with 8 bases fitting TRBD2. The germline V gene has CDR1 DFQATT and CDR2 SNEGSKA (reference sequence). This CDR3 comprises 14 residues. V shed 0 bases, J shed 5 bases, and the junction held 5 bases outside the gene matches. This chain's CDR3 is CSARDGGALETQYF. CDR3 DNA: TGCAGTGCTAGAGACGGGGGGGCTCTTGAGACCCAGTACTTC.

This clonotype was seen ten or more times. The rearrangement joins TRBV7-2 to TRBJ1-1, with TRBD1 as a possible D gene (5 bases). From germline, CDR1 is SGHTA and CDR2 FQGNSA. The CDR3 is 14 residues long. The ends were cut back, 5 bases at V and 0 bases at J, with 10 bases in the middle. In DNA form, the CDR3 reads TGTGCCAGCAGCGTCGGGGGGATGAACACTGAAGCTTTCTTT. Amino acid sequence: CASSVGGMNTEAFF.

The chain couples TRBV7-9 to TRBJ1-2; no clear D gene. V was cut by 5 bases and J by 5 bases, with 12 bases left in between. Germline V lookup: CDR1 SEHNR, CDR2 FQNEAQ (reference sequence). This CDR3 comprises 13 residues. The CDR3 DNA reads TGTGCCAGCAGCGCCCCTCCGGGGTATGGCTACACCTTC. Amino acid sequence: CASSAPPGYGYTF.

This clonotype came up many times. The chain carries TRBV6-2 or TRBV6-3 and TRBJ2-1; 9 nucleotides match TRBD2. The CDR3 consists of 20 residues. V lost 7 bases and J lost 4; bases outside the gene matches: 23. The V gene's germline CDR1 is MNHEY and CDR2 SVGEGT. CDR3 DNA: TGTGCCAGCACCTCCCAACTCGGGCGGGGGGGCGCAAACTCATACAATGAGCAGTTCTTC. Amino acid sequence: CASTSQLGRGGANSYNEQFF.

The chain has TRBV12-3 or TRBV12-4 and TRBJ1-4; 9 nucleotides agree with TRBD1. This CDR3 contains 15 residues. V was pared by 5 bases and J by 10 bases, with 11 bases of the junction left unmatched. In DNA form, the CDR3 reads TGTGCCAGCAGTGCACACAGGGGGCCCGCGGGAAAACTGTTTTTT. Translating it yields CASSAHRGPAGKLFF.

This clonotype appeared many times. The chain is built from TRBV2 and TRBJ2-7; TRBD1 matches at 7 bases. Germline V gene data show CDR1 as SNHLY and CDR2 as FYNNEI. CDR3 length: 13 amino acids. The V and J ends lost 5 bases and 5 bases, in that order; junction bases with no gene match: 6. The CDR3 spells CASSIRQGNEQYF. Here the CDR3 DNA reads TGTGCCAGCAGTATCCGACAGGGTAACGAGCAGTACTTC.

This clonotype has ten or more counts. This chain joins TRBV15 and TRBJ2-1; 7 nucleotides align to TRBD2. This CDR3 is 15 amino acids long. V gave up 5 bases and J gave up 10 bases; unmatched junction bases: 14. Germline V lookup: CDR1 LNHNV, CDR2 YYDKDF (reference sequence). The CDR3 DNA is TGTGCCACCAGCGGTACCACTAGCGAGCGATACGAGCAGTTCTTC. As protein: CATSGTTSERYEQFF.

This clonotype was observed many times. The CDR3, as DNA: TGCAGCGGCCAGGGAGACTTCTATGGCTACACCTTC. It specifies CSGQGDFYGYTF. V is TRBV29-1 and J is TRBJ1-2; D is possibly TRBD1 (5 bases). V was shortened by 7 bases and J by 4 bases, with 13 bases between the two germline ends. This CDR3 region has 12 residues. CDR1 SQVTM and CDR2 ANQGSEA come from the germline V gene.

This clonotype was recorded at least ten times. This chain uses TRBV3-1 with TRBJ2-7; D gene uncertain. Trimming took 4 bases from V and 3 from J, leaving 13 bases between them. This CDR3 is 14 amino acids long. Germline CDR1 LGHDT, CDR2 YNNKEL (reference sequence). CDR3 in amino acids: CASSPGRRYYEQYF. The CDR3 DNA follows: TGTGCCAGCAGCCCCGGTAGGCGTTACTACGAGCAGTACTTC.

The table lists this clonotype with many counts. The chain uses TRBV25-1 and TRBJ2-1; 8 bases are shared with TRBD2. The J segment lost 4 bases and the V segment lost 2 bases, leaving 10 bases of the junction unmatched. The CDR3 totals 17 residues. The germline V gene encodes CDR1 MGHDK and CDR2 SYGVNS. The CDR3 DNA follows: TGTGCCAGCAGTGAACGGGAGGGGGGTTCCGAATACAATGAGCAGTTCTTC. It encodes CASSEREGGSEYNEQFF.